This T cell receptor (beta chain) was profiled in a study of T cells in Graves' hyperthyroidism and ophthalmopathy. Extraction of PBMCs used 8.5 to 10 ml of fresh peripheral blood. This clonotype was seen ten or more times. Its antigen is currently unknown. Study outcomes and limitations: Most thyroid-expanded clonotypes above 0.001 were also found in blood.

The CDR3 has 16 amino acids. Germline V gives CDR1 SGHRS, CDR2 YFSETQ. Trimming removed 0 bases at V and 1 base at J, with 14 bases between. Amplification yielded TCR beta CDR3 regions, with RNA transcripts as the source. Researchers ran a first-round RT-PCR on the TCR CDR3 using the HTBI primer set. In TCRdb, the multiplex PCR reads were re-called with MiXCR into one record per CDR3 protein. Of 250,000 to 300,000 distinct CDR3 sequences listed, about 15% are singletons. The receptor was derived from a woman in her 40s with Graves' hyperthyroidism that later progressed to Graves' ophthalmopathy. The chain has TRBV5-1 and TRBJ2-7; the D gene is possibly TRBD2 (6 bases). The sequencing sample was made of blood. CDR3 coding DNA: TGCGCCAGCAGCTTGGGGCGGGGACCCGCTTCCTACGAGCAGTACTTC. Its protein is CASSLGRGPASYEQYF.